Listed below are T cell receptor beta chains from one sample, sequenced in a study of Siglec-9 on CD8 T cells in melanoma. Profiling relied on immunoSEQ multiplex PCR, and the TCRdb table lists in-frame clones only, not all of them. The sample has around 39,000 clones, roughly four fifths seen once; the top ten hold 1.8%. The sample comprised Siglec-9- CD8+ T cells sorted from blood. The receptors here all came from a human donor in good health. Each CDR3 is given with its conserved first and last residue. The D gene is left open where the match is weak. The size of a clone is reported for some rows only, either as once, few or many, or as a class for expanded clones.

V gene	clone size	J gene	D gene	CDR3 protein	CDR3 DNA
TRBV19	.	TRBJ2-2	.	CASSITGEHGELFF	TGTGCCAGTAGTATCACGGGGGAACACGGGGAGCTGTTTTTT
TRBV27	.	TRBJ2-4	.	CATHQGRNQYF	TGTGCCACCCACCAGGGGCGTAATCAGTACTTC
TRBV4-1	.	TRBJ2-1	TRBD1	CASSQGGDRAHNEQFF	TGCGCCAGCAGCCAAGGGGGGGACAGGGCTCACAATGAGCAGTTCTTC
TRBV2	.	TRBJ2-3	TRBD2	CASRDLPGLVVADTQYF	TGTGCCAGCAGAGACTTACCGGGACTAGTAGTGGCAGATACGCAGTATTTT
TRBV14	.	TRBJ2-1	TRBD1	CASSQDRGTGDNNEQFF	TGTGCCAGCAGCCAAGATAGGGGGACAGGGGACAACAATGAGCAGTTCTTC
TRBV9	.	TRBJ1-1	TRBD1	CASSESGGEGTEAFF	TGTGCCAGCAGCGAATCAGGGGGCGAGGGTACTGAAGCTTTCTTT
TRBV5-6	.	TRBJ2-7	TRBD2	CASSLGLAGFITYEQYF	TGTGCCAGCAGCTTGGGACTAGCGGGATTTATTACCTACGAGCAGTACTTC
TRBV6-1	.	TRBJ2-7	.	CASSEGWNEQYF	TGTGCCAGCAGTGAGGGTTGGAACGAGCAGTACTTC
TRBV9	.	TRBJ2-2	.	CASSVETGGTGELFF	TGTGCCAGCAGCGTAGAGACTGGTGGAACCGGGGAGCTGTTTTTT
TRBV28	.	TRBJ2-1	TRBD2	CASRVAGGYNEQFF	TGTGCCAGCAGGGTAGCGGGAGGTTACAATGAGCAGTTCTTC
TRBV2	.	TRBJ2-3	.	CASSVPLAGASTDTQYF	TGTGCCAGCAGTGTCCCCCTGGCGGGGGCTAGCACAGATACGCAGTATTTT
TRBV29-1	.	TRBJ1-2	.	CSVGVDSFGGYTF	TGCAGCGTTGGGGTGGACAGTTTTGGCGGCTACACCTTC
TRBV11-3	.	TRBJ2-5	.	CASSLVGGVQETQYF	TGTGCCAGCAGCTTAGTCGGCGGGGTTCAAGAGACCCAGTACTTC
TRBV28	.	TRBJ2-1	.	CASGRGDTYNEQFF	TGTGCCTCAGGGAGGGGGGATACCTACAATGAGCAGTTCTTC
TRBV7-8	.	TRBJ2-1	.	CASSLYRGEQFF	TGTGCCAGCAGCTTATACCGGGGAGAGCAGTTCTTC
TRBV7-6	few	TRBJ1-2	TRBD1	CASSPRTGSGYGYTF	TGTGCCAGCAGCCCTAGGACAGGGTCGGGCTATGGCTACACCTTC
TRBV5-5	.	TRBJ1-1	.	CASILITEAFF	TGTGCCAGCATTCTGATCACTGAAGCTTTCTTT
TRBV9	.	TRBJ2-1	TRBD1	CASSVVDRGTYNEQFF	TGTGCCAGCAGCGTAGTCGACAGGGGTACCTACAATGAGCAGTTCTTC
TRBV9	once	TRBJ2-5	.	CASSPRDLQETQYF	TGTGCCAGCAGCCCTCGGGACTTGCAAGAGACCCAGTACTTC